This T cell receptor beta chain was retrieved from a study of T-cell memory formation after mild COVID-19. General study points: That cross-reactive memory joined was suggested by some responding clones appearing in pre-infection memory.

TCRdb reprocessed the 5' RACE reads with MiXCR, giving one entry per CDR3 protein. The sample consists of some 210,000 distinct CDR3 sequences, roughly 30% of them appearing once. Trimming cost V 0 bases and J 2 bases, with 8 bases left between them. Germline V CDR1 and CDR2: SGHRS, YFSETQ. The CDR3 consists of 14 residues. This clonotype showed up many times. Its matching antigen is unknown. Sequences were obtained from PBMCs or a T cell subset sorted from them (not recorded which). The sequence came from an adult woman who had mild COVID-19 (a few samples of this study predate the infection). Cell type and time point are not known. The chain combines TRBV5-1 with TRBJ2-5, with a weak D call TRBD1 (6 bases). CDR3 sequence (DNA): TGCGCCAGCAGCTTGGAAGGGGGTCAAGAGACCCAGTACTTC. It yields the protein CASSLEGGQETQYF.